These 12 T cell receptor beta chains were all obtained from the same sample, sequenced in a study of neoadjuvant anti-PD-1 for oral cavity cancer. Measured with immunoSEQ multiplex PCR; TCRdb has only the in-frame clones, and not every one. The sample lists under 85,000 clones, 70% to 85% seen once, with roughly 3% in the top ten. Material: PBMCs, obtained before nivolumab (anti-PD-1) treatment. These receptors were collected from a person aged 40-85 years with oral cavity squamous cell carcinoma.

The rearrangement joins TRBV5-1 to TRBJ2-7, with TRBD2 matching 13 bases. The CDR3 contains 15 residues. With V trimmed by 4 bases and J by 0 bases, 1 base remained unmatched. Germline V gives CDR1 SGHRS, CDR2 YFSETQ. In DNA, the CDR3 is TGCGCCAGCAGCAGGACTAGCGGGAGCTCCTACGAGCAGTACTTC. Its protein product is CASSRTSGSSYEQYF.

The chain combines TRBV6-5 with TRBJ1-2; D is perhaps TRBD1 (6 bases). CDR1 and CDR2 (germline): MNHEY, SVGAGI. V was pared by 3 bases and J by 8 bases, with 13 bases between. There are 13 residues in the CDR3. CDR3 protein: CASSYPAGQGYTF. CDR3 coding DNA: TGTGCCAGCAGTTATCCCGCGGGACAAGGCTACACCTTC.

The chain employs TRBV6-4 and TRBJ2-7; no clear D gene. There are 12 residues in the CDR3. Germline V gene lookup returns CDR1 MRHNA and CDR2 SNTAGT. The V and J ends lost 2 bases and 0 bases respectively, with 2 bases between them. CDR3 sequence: CASSDDSYEQYF. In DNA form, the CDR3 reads TGTGCCAGCAGTGACGACTCCTACGAGCAGTACTTC.

In nucleotides, the CDR3 is TGTGCCAGCAGCTTAGACGGGACCGGGGAGCTGTTTTTT. Amino acid sequence: CASSLDGTGELFF. The genes are TRBV7-3 and TRBJ2-2, with D unresolved. The CDR3 is made up of 13 amino acids. Germline V gene data show CDR1 as SGHTA and CDR2 as FQGTGA. V dropped 2 bases and J dropped 5 bases, with 6 bases sitting between them. Complete variable domain (other parts from reference TRBV7-3 and TRBJ2-2): GAGVSQTPSNKVTEKGKYVELRCDPISGHTALYWYRQSLGQGPEFLIYFQGTGAADDSGLPNDRFFAVRPEGSVSTLKIQRTERGDSAVYLCASSLDGTGELFFGEGSRLTVL.

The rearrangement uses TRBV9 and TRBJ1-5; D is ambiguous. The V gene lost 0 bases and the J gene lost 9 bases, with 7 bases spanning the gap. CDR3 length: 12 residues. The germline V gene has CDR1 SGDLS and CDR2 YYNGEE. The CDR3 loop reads CASSVANRPQHF. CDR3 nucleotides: TGTGCCAGCAGCGTAGCCAACCGGCCCCAGCATTTT.

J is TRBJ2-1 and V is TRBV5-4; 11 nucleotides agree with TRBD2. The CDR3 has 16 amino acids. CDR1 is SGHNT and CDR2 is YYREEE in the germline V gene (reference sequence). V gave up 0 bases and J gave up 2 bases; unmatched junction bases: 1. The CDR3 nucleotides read TGTGCCAGCAGCTTGGGGGGACTAGCGGCCTACAATGAGCAGTTCTTC. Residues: CASSLGGLAAYNEQFF.

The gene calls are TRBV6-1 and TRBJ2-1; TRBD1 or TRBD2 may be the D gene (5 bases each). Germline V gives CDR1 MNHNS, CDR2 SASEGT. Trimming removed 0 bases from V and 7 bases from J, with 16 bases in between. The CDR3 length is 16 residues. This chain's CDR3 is CASSEAGVEVGNEQFF. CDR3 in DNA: TGTGCCAGCAGTGAAGCGGGGGTGGAGGTGGGGAATGAGCAGTTCTTC.

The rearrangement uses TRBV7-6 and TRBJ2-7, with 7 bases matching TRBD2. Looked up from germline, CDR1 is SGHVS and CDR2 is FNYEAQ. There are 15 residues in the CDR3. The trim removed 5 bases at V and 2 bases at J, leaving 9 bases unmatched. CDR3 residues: CASSPQGGSAYEQYF. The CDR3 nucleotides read TGTGCCAGCAGCCCGCAGGGCGGGAGTGCCTACGAGCAGTACTTC.

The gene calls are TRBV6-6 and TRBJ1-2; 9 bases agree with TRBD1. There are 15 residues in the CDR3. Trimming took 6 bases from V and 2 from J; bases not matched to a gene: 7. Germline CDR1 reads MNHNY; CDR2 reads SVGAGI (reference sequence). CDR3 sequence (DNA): TGTGCCAGCAGATCGGCTACAGGGGGCAACTATGGCTACACCTTC. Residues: CASRSATGGNYGYTF.

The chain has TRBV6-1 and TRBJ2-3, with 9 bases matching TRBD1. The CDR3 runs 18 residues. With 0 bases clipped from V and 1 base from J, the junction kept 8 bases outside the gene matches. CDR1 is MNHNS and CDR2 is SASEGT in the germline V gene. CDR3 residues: CASSEAGTGQPGTDTQYF. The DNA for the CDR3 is TGTGCCAGCAGTGAAGCGGGGACAGGGCAGCCTGGCACAGATACGCAGTATTTT.

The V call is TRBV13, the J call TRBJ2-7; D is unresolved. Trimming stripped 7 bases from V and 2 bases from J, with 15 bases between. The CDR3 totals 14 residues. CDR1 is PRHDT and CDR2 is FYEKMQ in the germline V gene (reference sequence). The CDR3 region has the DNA TGTGCCAGCACTACCGGCCAGCCCCCCTACGAGCAGTACTTC. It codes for CASTTGQPPYEQYF.

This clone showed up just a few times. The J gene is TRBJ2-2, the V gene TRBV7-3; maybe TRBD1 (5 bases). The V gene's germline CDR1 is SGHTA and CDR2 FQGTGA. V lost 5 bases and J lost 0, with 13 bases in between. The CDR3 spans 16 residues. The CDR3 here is CASSPWGRANTGELFF. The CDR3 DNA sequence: TGTGCCAGCAGCCCCTGGGGCAGGGCGAACACCGGGGAGCTGTTTTTT.